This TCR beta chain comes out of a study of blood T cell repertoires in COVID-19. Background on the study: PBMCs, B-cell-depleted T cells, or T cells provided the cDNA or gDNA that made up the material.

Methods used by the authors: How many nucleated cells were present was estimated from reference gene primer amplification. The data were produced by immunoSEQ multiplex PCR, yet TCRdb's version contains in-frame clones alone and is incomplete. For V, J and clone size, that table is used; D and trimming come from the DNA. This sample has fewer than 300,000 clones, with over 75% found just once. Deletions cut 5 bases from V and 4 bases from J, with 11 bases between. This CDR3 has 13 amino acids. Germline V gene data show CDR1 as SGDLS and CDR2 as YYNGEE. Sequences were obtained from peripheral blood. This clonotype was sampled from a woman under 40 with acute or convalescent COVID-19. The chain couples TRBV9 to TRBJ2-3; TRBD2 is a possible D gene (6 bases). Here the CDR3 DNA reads TGTGCCAGCAGGCATAGCGGCTCAGATACGCAGTATTTT. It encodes CASRHSGSDTQYF.